Below, one T cell receptor beta chain is given with its context. A single record per CDR3 protein comes from TCRdb applying MiXCR to the 5' RACE reads. The sample has more than 450,000 distinct CDR3 sequences; roughly 18% are singletons. Germline V gives CDR1 LNHDA, CDR2 SQIVND (reference sequence). The CDR3 spans 14 residues. V lost 6 bases to trimming and J lost 2 bases; unmatched junction nucleotides: 6. These data are taken from a study of T-cell memory formation after mild COVID-19. This chain uses TRBV19 with TRBJ1-1; 7 positions match TRBD1. The sample comprised PBMCs or a T cell subset sorted from them (not recorded which). The sequence was collected from an adult woman who had mild COVID-19 (a few samples of this study predate the infection). Cell type and time point are not known. CDR3 in amino acids: CASRNDRANTEAFF. As DNA, the CDR3 is TGTGCCAGTAGGAACGACAGGGCCAACACTGAAGCTTTCTTT.